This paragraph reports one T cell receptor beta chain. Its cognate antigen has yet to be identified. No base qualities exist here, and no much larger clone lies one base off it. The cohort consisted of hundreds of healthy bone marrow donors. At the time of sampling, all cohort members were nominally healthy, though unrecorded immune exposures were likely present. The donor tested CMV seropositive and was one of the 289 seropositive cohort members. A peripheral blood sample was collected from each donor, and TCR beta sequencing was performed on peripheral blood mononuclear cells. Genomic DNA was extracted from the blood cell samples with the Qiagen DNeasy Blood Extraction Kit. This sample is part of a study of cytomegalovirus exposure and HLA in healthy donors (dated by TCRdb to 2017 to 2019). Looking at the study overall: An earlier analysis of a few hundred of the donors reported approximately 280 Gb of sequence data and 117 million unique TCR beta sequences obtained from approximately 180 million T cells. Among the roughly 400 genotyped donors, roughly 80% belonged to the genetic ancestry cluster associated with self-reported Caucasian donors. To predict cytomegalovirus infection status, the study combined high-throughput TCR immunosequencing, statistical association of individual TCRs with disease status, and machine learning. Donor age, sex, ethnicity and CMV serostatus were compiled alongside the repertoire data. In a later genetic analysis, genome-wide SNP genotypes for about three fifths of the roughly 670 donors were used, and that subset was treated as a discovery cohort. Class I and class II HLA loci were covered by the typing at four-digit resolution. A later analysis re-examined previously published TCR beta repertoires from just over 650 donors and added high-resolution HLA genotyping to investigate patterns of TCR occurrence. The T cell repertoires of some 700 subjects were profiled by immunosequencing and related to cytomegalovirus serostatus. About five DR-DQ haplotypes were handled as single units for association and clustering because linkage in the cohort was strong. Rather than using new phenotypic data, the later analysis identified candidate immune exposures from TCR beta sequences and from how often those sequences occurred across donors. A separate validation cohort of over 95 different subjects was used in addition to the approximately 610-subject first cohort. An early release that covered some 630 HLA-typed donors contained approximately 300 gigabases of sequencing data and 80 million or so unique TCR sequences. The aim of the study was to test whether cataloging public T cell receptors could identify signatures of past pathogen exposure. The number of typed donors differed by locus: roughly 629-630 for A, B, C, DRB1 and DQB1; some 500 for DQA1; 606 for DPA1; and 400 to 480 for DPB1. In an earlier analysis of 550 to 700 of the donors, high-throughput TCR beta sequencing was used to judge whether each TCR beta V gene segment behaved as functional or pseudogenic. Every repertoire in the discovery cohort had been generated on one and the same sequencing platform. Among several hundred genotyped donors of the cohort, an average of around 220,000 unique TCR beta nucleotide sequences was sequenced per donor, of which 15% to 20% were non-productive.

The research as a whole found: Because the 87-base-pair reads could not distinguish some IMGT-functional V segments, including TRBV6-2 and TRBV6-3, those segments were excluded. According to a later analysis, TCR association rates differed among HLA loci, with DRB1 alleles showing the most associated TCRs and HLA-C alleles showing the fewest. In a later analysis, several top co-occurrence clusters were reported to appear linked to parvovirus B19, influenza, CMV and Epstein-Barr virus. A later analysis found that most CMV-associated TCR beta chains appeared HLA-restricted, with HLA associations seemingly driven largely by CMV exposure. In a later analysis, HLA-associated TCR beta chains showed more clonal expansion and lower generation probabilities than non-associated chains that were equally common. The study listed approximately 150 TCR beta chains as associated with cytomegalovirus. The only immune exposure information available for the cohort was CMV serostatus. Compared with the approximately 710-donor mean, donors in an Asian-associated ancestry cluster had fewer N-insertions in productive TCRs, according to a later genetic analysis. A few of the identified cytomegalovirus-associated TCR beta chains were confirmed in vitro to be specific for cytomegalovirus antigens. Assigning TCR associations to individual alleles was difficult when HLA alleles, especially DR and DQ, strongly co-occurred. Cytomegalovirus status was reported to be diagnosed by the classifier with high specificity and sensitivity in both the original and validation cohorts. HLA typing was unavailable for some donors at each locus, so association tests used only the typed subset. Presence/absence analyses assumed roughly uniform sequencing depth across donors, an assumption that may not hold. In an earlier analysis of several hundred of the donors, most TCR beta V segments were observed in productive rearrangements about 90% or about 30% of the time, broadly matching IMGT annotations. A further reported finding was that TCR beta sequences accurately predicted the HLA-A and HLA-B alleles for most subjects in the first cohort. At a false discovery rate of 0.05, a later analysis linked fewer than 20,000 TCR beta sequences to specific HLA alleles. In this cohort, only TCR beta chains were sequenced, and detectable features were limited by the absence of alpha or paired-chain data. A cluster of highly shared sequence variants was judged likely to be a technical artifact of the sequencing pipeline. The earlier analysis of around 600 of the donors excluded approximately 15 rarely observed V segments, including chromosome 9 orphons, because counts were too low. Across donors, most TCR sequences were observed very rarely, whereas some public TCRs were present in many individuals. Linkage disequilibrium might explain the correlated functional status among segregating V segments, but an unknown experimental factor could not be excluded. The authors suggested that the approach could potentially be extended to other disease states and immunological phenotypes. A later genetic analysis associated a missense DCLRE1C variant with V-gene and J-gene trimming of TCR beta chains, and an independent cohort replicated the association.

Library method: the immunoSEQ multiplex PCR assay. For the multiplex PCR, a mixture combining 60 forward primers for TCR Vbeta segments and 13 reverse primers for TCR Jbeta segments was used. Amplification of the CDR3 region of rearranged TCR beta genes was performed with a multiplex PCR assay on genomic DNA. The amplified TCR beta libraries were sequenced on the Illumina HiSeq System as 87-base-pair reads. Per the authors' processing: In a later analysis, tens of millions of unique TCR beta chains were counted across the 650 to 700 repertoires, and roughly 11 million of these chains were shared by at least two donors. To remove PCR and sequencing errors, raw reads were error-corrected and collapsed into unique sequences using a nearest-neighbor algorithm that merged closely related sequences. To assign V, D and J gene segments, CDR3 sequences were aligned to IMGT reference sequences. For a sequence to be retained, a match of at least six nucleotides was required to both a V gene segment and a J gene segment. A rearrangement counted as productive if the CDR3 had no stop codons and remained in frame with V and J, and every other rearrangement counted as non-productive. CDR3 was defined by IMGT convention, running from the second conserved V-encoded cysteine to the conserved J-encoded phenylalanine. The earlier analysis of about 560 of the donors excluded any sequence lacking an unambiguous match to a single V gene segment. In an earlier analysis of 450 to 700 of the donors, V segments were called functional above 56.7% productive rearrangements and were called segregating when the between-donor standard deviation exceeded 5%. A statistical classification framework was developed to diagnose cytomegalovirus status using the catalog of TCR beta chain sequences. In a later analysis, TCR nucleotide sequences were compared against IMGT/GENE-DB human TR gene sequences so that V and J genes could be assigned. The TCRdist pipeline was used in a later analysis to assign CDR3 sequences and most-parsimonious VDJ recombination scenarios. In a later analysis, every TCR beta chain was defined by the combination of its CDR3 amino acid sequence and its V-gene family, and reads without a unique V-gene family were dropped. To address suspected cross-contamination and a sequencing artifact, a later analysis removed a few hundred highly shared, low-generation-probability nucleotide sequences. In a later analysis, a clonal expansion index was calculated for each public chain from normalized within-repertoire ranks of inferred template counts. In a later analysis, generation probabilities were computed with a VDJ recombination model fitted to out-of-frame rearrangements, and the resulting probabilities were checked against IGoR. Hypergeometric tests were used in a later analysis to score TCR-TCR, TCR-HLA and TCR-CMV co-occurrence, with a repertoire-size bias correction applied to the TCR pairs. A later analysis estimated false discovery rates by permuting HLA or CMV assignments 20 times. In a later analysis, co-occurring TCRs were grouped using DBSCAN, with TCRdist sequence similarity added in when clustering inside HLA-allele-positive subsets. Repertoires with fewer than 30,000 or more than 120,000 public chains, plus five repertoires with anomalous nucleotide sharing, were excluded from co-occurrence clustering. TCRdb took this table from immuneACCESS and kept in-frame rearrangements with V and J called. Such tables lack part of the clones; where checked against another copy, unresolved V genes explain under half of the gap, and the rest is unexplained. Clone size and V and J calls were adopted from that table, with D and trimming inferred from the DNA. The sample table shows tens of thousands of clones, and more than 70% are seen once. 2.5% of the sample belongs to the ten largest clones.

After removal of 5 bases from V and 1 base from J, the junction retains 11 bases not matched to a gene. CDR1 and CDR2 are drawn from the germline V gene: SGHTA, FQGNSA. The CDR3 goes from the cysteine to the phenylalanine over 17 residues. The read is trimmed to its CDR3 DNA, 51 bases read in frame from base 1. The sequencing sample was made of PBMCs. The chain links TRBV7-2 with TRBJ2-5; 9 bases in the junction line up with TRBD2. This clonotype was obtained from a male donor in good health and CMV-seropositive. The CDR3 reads CASSRASASGAQETQYF. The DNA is TGTGCCAGCAGCCGAGCGTCGGCTAGCGGGGCCCAAGAGACCCAGTACTTC.